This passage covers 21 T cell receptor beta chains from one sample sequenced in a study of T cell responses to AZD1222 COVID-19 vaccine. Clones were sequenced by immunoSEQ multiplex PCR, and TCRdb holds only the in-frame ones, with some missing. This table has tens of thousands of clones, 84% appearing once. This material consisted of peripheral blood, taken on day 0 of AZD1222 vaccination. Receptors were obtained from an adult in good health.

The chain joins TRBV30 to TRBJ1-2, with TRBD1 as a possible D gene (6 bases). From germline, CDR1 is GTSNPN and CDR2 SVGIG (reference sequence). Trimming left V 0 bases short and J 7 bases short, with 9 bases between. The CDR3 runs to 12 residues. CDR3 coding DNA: TGTGCCTGGAGTGTACAACAGGGTGGCTACACCTTC. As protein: CAWSVQQGGYTF.

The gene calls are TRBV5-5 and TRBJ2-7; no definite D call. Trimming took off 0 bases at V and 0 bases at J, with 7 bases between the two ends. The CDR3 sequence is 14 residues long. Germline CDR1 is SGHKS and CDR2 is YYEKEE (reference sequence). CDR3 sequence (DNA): TGTGCCAGCAGCTTGGCTCCGGGCTCCTACGAGCAGTACTTC. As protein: CASSLAPGSYEQYF.

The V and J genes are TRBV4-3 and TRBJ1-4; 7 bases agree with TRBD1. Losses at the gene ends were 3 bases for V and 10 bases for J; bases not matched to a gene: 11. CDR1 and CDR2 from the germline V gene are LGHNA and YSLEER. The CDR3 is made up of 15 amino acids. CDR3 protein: CASSQEGGAGGKLFF. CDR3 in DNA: TGCGCCAGCAGCCAGGAGGGTGGGGCAGGGGGAAAACTGTTTTTT.

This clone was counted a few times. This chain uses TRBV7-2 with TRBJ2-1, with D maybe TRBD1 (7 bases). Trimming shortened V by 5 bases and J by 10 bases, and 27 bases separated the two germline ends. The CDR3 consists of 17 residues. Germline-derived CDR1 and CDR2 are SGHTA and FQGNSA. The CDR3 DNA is TGTGCCAGCAGCCGGATGAGTGGGACAGCGAGGGGGAGGGAGCAGTTCTTC. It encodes CASSRMSGTARGREQFF.

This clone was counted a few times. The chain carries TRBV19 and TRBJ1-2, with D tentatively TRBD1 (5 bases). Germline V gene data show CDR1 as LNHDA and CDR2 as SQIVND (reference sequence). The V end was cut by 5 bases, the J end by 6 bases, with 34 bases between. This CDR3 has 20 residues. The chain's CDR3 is CASSPILSTRARTVLHGYTF. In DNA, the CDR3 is TGTGCCAGTAGTCCCATCTTATCGACCAGGGCCAGGACGGTTCTTCATGGCTACACCTTC.

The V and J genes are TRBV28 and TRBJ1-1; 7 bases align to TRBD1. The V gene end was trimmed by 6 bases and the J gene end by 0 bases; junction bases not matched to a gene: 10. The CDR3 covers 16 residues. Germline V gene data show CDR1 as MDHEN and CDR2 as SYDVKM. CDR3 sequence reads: CASSSDREEVNTEAFF. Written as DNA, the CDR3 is TGTGCCAGCAGCTCTGACAGGGAGGAAGTGAACACTGAAGCTTTCTTT.

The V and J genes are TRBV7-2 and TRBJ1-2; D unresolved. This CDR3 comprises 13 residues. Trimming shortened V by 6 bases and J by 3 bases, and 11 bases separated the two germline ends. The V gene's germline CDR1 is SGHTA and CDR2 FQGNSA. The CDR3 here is CASRPDRYYGYTF. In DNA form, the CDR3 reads TGTGCCAGCAGACCCGACCGCTACTATGGCTACACCTTC. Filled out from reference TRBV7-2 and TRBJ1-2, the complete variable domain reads GAGVSQSPSNKVTEKGKDVELRCDPISGHTALYWYRQSLGQGLEFLIYFQGNSAPDKSGLPSDRFSAERTGGSVSTLTIQRTQQEDSAVYLCASRPDRYYGYTFGSGTRLTVV.

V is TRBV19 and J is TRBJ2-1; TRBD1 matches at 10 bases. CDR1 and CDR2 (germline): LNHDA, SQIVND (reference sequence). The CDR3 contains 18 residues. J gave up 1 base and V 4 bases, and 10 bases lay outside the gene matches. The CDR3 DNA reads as TGTGCCAGTAGTAGTCCGGGACAGGGGTTTTTTTCCTACAATGAGCAGTTCTTC. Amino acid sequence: CASSSPGQGFFSYNEQFF.

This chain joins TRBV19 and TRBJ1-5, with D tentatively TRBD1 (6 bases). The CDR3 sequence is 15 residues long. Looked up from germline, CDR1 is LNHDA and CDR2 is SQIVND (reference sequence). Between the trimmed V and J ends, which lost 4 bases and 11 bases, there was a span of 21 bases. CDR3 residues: CASSTGATGGLTQHF. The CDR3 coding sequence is TGTGCCAGTAGTACGGGGGCGACAGGAGGCTTGACCCAGCATTTT.

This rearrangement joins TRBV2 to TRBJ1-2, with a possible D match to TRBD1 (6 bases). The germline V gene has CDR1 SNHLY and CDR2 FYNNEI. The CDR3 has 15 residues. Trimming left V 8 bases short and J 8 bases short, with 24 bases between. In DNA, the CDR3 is TGTGCCAGCGGCGCCCACGATCTGGGGGCGAGGGGCTACACCTTC. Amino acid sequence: CASGAHDLGARGYTF. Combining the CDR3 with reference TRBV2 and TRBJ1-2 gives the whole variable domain EPEVTQTPSHQVTQMGQEVILRCVPISNHLYFYWYRQILGQKVEFLVSFYNNEISEKSEIFDDQFSVERPDGSNFTLKIRSTKLEDSAMYFCASGAHDLGARGYTFGSGTRLTVV.

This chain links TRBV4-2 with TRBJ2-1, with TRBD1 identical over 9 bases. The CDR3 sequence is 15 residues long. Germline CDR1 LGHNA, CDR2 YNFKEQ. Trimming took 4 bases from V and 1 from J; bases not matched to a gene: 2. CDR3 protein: CASSRQGVSYNEQFF. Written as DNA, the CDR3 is TGTGCCAGCAGCCGACAGGGGGTTTCCTACAATGAGCAGTTCTTC.

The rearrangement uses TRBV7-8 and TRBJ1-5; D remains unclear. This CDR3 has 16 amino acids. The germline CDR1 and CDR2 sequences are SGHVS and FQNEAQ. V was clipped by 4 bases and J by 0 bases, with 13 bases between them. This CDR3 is CASSSSRVGSNQPQHF. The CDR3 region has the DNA TGTGCCAGCAGCTCATCGCGGGTTGGTAGCAATCAGCCCCAGCATTTT.

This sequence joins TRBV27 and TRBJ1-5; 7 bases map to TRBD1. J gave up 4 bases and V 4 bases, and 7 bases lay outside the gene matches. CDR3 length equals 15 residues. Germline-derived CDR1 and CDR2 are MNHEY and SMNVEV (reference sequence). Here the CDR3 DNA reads TGTGCCAGCAGTTATGGAGGGGGCCTAAATCAGCCCCAGCATTTT. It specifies CASSYGGGLNQPQHF.

CDR3 in amino acids: CASTQGNSYNEQFF. CDR3 nucleotides: TGTGCCAGTACACAGGGCAACTCCTACAATGAGCAGTTCTTC. The chain employs TRBV19 and TRBJ2-1, with D maybe TRBD1 (6 bases). V lost 7 bases and J lost 0, with 10 bases in between. The CDR3 runs 14 residues. CDR1 is LNHDA, CDR2 SQIVND, per germline (reference sequence).

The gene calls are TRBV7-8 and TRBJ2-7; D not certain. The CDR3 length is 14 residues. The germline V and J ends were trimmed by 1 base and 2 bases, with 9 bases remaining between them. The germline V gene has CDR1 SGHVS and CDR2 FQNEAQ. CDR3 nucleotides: TGTGCCAGCAGCTTAGAGTTGGACGCCTACGAGCAGTACTTC. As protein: CASSLELDAYEQYF.

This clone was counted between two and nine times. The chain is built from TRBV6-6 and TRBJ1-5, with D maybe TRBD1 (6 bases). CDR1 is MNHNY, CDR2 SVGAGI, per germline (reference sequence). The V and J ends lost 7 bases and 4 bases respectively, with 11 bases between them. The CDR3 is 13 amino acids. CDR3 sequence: CASTWTDNQPQHF. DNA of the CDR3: TGTGCCAGCACTTGGACAGATAATCAGCCCCAGCATTTT.

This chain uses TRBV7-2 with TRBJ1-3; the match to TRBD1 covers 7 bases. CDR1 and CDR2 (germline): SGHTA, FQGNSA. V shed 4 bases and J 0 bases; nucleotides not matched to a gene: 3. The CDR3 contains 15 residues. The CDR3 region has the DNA TGTGCCAGCAGCTCCAGGGGGGGCTCTGGAAACACCATATATTTT. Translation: CASSSRGGSGNTIYF.

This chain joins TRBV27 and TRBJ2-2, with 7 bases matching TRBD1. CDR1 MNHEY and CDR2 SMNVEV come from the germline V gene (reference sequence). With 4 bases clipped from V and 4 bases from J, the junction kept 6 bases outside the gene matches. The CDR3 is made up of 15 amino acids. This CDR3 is CASSSHRGSTGELFF. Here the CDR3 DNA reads TGTGCCAGCAGTTCACACAGGGGTTCCACCGGGGAGCTGTTTTTT.

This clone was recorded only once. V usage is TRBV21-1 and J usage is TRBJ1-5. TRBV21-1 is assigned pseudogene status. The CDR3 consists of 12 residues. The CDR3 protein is CASSKVGQPQHF. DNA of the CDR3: TGTGCCAGCAGCAAAGTTGGTCAGCCCCAGCATTTT.

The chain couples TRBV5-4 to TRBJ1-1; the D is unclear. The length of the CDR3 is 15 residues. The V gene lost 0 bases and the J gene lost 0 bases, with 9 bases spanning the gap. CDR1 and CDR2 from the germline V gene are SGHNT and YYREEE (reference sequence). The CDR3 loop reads CASSLEQNMNTEAFF. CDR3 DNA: TGTGCCAGCAGCTTGGAACAGAACATGAACACTGAAGCTTTCTTT.

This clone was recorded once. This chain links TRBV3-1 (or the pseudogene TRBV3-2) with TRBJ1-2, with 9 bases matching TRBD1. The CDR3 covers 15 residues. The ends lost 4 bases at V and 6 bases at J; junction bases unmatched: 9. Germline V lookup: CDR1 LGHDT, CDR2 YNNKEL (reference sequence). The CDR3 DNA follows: TGTGCCAGCAGCCTCGGGACAGGGCGGTTAGATGGCTACACCTTC. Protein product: CASSLGTGRLDGYTF.